One sample yielded the 20 T cell receptor beta chains listed below, sequenced in a study of beta chain features in type 1 diabetes. Overall study findings and caveats: Researchers report that Type 1 diabetes patients had moderately but significantly shorter TCRB CDR3s across all four CD4+ subsets.

No antigen is known for these receptors. cDNA synthesis used the whole RNA isolate, giving expressed TCRB sequences. The protocol was immunoSEQ multiplex PCR, while the TCRdb copy is restricted to in-frame clones and leaves out a portion. Of a few hundred thousand clones detected, roughly 17% appear once; the ten largest clones hold about 0.078%. Sequenced input: naive CD4+ T cells from blood. The receptors were sampled from a man aged 25-45 years with type 1 diabetes.

In this sample, this clone turned up a few times. Other DNA sequences of this sample code for an identical CDR3. The rearrangement joins TRBV7-2 to TRBJ2-3, with D perhaps TRBD2 (5 bases). Trimming shortened V by 1 base and J by 1 base, and 9 bases separated the two germline ends. Looked up from germline, CDR1 is SGHTA and CDR2 is FQGNSA. CDR3 length equals 15 residues. The CDR3 nucleotides are TGTGCCAGCAGCTTAGGAGGGCCAGGCACAGATACGCAGTATTTT. The encoded protein is CASSLGGPGTDTQYF.

The chain combines TRBV29-1 with TRBJ2-1, with TRBD2 matching 10 bases. This CDR3 region has 15 residues. The V gene's germline CDR1 is SQVTM and CDR2 ANQGSEA. J gave up 7 bases and V 5 bases, and 11 bases lay outside the gene matches. The chain's CDR3 is CSVIPAGGPWNEQFF. For the CDR3, the DNA is TGCAGCGTTATACCAGCGGGAGGGCCGTGGAATGAGCAGTTCTTC.

The chain is built from TRBV6-6 and TRBJ2-7, with D unclear. V was trimmed by 6 bases and J by 2 bases, leaving 11 bases between them. This CDR3 is 13 amino acids long. Germline V CDR1 and CDR2: MNHNY, SVGAGI (reference sequence). CDR3: CASSPDTTYEQYF. The CDR3 DNA reads TGTGCCAGCAGCCCTGACACGACCTACGAGCAGTACTTC.

In its sample, this clone was seen a few times. The chain carries TRBV2 and TRBJ1-1; D ambiguous. The germline V gene encodes CDR1 SNHLY and CDR2 FYNNEI. Trimming left V 2 bases short and J 11 bases short, with 18 bases between. This CDR3 spans 14 amino acids. CDR3 in DNA: TGTGCCAGCAGTGAACTAACAAATCTTCTGCGGGCTTTCTTT. Encoded protein: CASSELTNLLRAFF.

The V gene is TRBV7-6, the J gene TRBJ1-1, with 7 bases matching TRBD1. J was trimmed by 8 bases and V by 3 bases; bases with no gene match: 3. The CDR3 consists of 12 residues. Germline V CDR1 and CDR2: SGHVS, FNYEAQ. For the CDR3, the DNA is TGTGCCAGCAGCTTGGGACAGCCAGAAGCTTTCTTT. Encoded protein: CASSLGQPEAFF.

This clone was recorded a few times. This chain uses TRBV6-1 with TRBJ2-3, with 7 positions matching TRBD1. With V trimmed by 8 bases and J by 2 bases, 7 bases remained unmatched. The CDR3 has 14 residues. The germline V gene encodes CDR1 MNHNS and CDR2 SASEGT. In nucleotides, the CDR3 is TGTGCCAGCTTGGAAGGGGGCGACACAGATACGCAGTATTTT. It encodes CASLEGGDTDTQYF.

The chain recombines TRBV18 with TRBJ1-5, with 12 positions matching TRBD1. V shed 2 bases and J 4 bases; nucleotides not matched to a gene: 3. Germline-derived CDR1 and CDR2 are KGHSH and LQKENI. The CDR3 contains 16 residues. The CDR3 sequence is CASSPSGQGANQPQHF. The CDR3 nucleotides are TGTGCCAGCTCACCATCGGGACAGGGGGCAAATCAGCCCCAGCATTTT.

This chain connects TRBV7-2 to TRBJ2-3; the match to TRBD2 covers 10 bases. CDR3 length: 15 residues. V trimming: 1 base; J trimming: 6 bases; junction bases outside the gene matches: 4. From germline, CDR1 is SGHTA and CDR2 FQGNSA. CDR3 nucleotide sequence: TGTGCCAGCAGCTTAGGGGTTAGCGGGAGGGATACGCAGTATTTT. It is translated as CASSLGVSGRDTQYF.

The chain carries TRBV5-1 and TRBJ2-7; D call uncertain. V lost 3 bases to trimming and J lost 1 base, with 8 bases between them. CDR3 length: 13 amino acids. Germline CDR1 and CDR2: SGHRS and YFSETQ. The CDR3, as DNA: TGCGCCAGCAGCTGGGCGGTATCCTACGAGCAGTACTTC. Protein sequence: CASSWAVSYEQYF.

There are a few counts of this clone. This sequence joins TRBV9 and TRBJ2-7, with unresolved D. V was shortened by 0 bases and J by 0 bases, with 10 bases between the two germline ends. CDR3 length equals 15 residues. Per the germline V gene, CDR1 is SGDLS and CDR2 is YYNGEE. In DNA, the CDR3 is TGTGCCAGCAGCGTAGGTCTGGATAGCTCCTACGAGCAGTACTTC. Amino acids: CASSVGLDSSYEQYF.

J is TRBJ1-2 and V is TRBV28; perhaps TRBD1 as D (5 bases). The CDR3 totals 17 residues. Germline V CDR1 and CDR2: MDHEN, SYDVKM. Trimming left V 1 base short and J 2 bases short, with 17 bases between. The CDR3 nucleotides read TGTGCCAGCAGTTTATCTCCCGGGGCCGCGGGGAACTATGGCTACACCTTC. Amino acid sequence: CASSLSPGAAGNYGYTF.

V is TRBV29-1 and J is TRBJ2-1, with D unresolved. The CDR3 has 15 residues. V lost 3 bases and J 8 bases, leaving 20 bases between the germline ends. Looked up from germline, CDR1 is SQVTM and CDR2 is ANQGSEA. For the CDR3, the DNA is TGCAGCGTTGAGTTCCTAGGTCCAGTCGGAGATGAGCAGTTCTTC. The encoded protein is CSVEFLGPVGDEQFF.

The chain links TRBV7-2 to TRBJ2-5; D is possibly TRBD1 (5 bases). Germline CDR1 and CDR2: SGHTA and FQGNSA. Trimming shortened V by 5 bases and J by 5 bases, and 18 bases separated the two germline ends. CDR3 length equals 15 residues. CDR3 in amino acids: CASSIRGPGTETQYF. The CDR3 DNA reads as TGTGCCAGCAGCATTAGGGGTCCGGGCACGGAGACCCAGTACTTC.

The rearrangement links TRBV6-5 to TRBJ2-7; a possible D gene is TRBD1 (5 bases). V lost 6 bases and J lost 4, with 19 bases in between. The CDR3 has 15 residues. From germline, CDR1 is MNHEY and CDR2 SVGAGI. CDR3 sequence reads: CASRDHRSTEYEQYF. The CDR3 DNA sequence: TGTGCCAGCAGAGATCACAGGTCAACCGAGTACGAGCAGTACTTC.

This clone has more than one count but fewer than ten. The V gene is TRBV29-1, the J gene TRBJ2-7, with D tentatively TRBD2 (6 bases). Trimming shortened V by 6 bases and J by 0 bases, and 12 bases separated the two germline ends. Germline assignment: CDR1 SQVTM and CDR2 ANQGSEA. The CDR3 has 13 residues. This CDR3 is CSVGGTLSYEQYF. CDR3 DNA: TGCAGCGTCGGCGGGACCCTCTCCTACGAGCAGTACTTC.

V gene TRBV29-1 combines with J gene TRBJ2-1; no definite D call. Trimming stripped 3 bases from V and 8 bases from J, with 8 bases between. CDR1 SQVTM and CDR2 ANQGSEA come from the germline V gene. This CDR3 has 11 residues. The CDR3, as DNA: TGCAGCGTTGATAAGGGCCATGAGCAGTTCTTC. Translation: CSVDKGHEQFF.

This clone was observed a few times. The V gene is TRBV7-2, the J gene TRBJ1-2; no clear D gene. The ends were cut back, 0 bases at V and 6 bases at J, with 8 bases in the middle. CDR1 and CDR2 (germline): SGHTA, FQGNSA. The CDR3 totals 13 residues. CDR3 loop: CASSLAGIDGYTF. The DNA for the CDR3 is TGTGCCAGCAGCTTAGCTGGGATCGATGGCTACACCTTC. Full variable domain (missing parts from reference TRBV7-2 and TRBJ1-2): GAGVSQSPSNKVTEKGKDVELRCDPISGHTALYWYRQSLGQGLEFLIYFQGNSAPDKSGLPSDRFSAERTGGSVSTLTIQRTQQEDSAVYLCASSLAGIDGYTFGSGTRLTVV.

A few counts support this clone. The chain couples TRBV29-1 to TRBJ2-7, with D possibly TRBD2 on 5 matching bases. Germline assignment: CDR1 SQVTM and CDR2 ANQGSEA. The CDR3 contains 13 residues. V was cut by 5 bases and J by 4 bases, with 15 bases left in between. The CDR3 nucleotides read TGCAGCGTTTCCCCTAGCCGGGTGTACGAGCAGTACTTC. Its protein is CSVSPSRVYEQYF.

This clone has only a few counts. The chain has TRBV7-2 and TRBJ2-1; 8 bases align to TRBD2. The germline CDR1 and CDR2 sequences are SGHTA and FQGNSA. The J segment lost 1 base and the V segment lost 4 bases, leaving 3 bases of the junction unmatched. The CDR3 extends over 15 amino acids. The CDR3 DNA follows: TGTGCCAGCAGCTCAGCGGGAGTATCCTACAATGAGCAGTTCTTC. Translating gives CASSSAGVSYNEQFF.

In its sample, this clone was seen a few times. This chain uses TRBV5-1 with TRBJ2-3, with 11 bases aligning to TRBD2. J lost 5 bases, V lost 3 bases, and 8 bases had no gene match. Germline CDR1 reads SGHRS; CDR2 reads YFSETQ. The CDR3 is made up of 16 amino acids. The CDR3 DNA sequence: TGCGCCAGCAGCTCTTCACTAGCGGGAGCGGGAGATACGCAGTATTTT. It codes for CASSSSLAGAGDTQYF.